Listed below are T cell receptor beta chains from one sample, sequenced in a study of prognosis after radiotherapy for stage I lung cancer. TCRdb reprocessed the multiplex PCR reads via MiXCR and lists one record per CDR3 protein. The sample records around 26,000 distinct CDR3 sequences, more than 45% being singletons. Sample: PBMCs, taken before or after stereotactic body radiation therapy (not recorded which). The receptors originated from a donor over 45 with non-small cell lung cancer. Each CDR3 is given with its conserved first and last residue. The order of the fields is CDR3 protein, CDR3 length, J gene, V gene.

CDR3: CASNLLGTSGRIGPGSNVLTF
length: 21
J: TRBJ2-6
V: TRBV12-3/TRBV12-4

CDR3: CASSLDGRGANYGYTF
length: 16
J: TRBJ1-2
V: TRBV5-1

CDR3: CASSEARTGGHYGYTF
length: 16
J: TRBJ1-2
V: TRBV2

CDR3: CASSVDSAPGTDTQYF
length: 16
J: TRBJ2-3
V: TRBV7-2

CDR3: CASSPTRQQLYNEQFF
length: 16
J: TRBJ2-1
V: TRBV11-2

CDR3: CSSRQQGAILTESFF
length: 15
J: TRBJ1-1
V: TRBV6-2/TRBV6-3

CDR3: CASSISGASEQFF
length: 13
J: TRBJ2-1
V: TRBV14

CDR3: CASSPGQGAQTEAFF
length: 15
J: TRBJ1-1
V: TRBV5-4

CDR3: CSARGWTSGRSDTQYF
length: 16
J: TRBJ2-3
V: TRBV20-1

CDR3: CASSSTAILGTEAFF
length: 15
J: TRBJ1-1
V: TRBV11-2

CDR3: CASSFAERASAPYYEQYF
length: 18
J: TRBJ2-7
V: TRBV5-1

CDR3: CASSWTSGTGELFF
length: 14
J: TRBJ2-2
V: TRBV7-2

CDR3: CAIVLGYPAYDQYF
length: 14
J: TRBJ2-7
V: TRBV10-3

CDR3: CASKKFLRFCTQYF
length: 14
J: TRBJ2-3
V: TRBV27

CDR3: CSARGRLANYEQYF
length: 14
J: TRBJ2-7
V: TRBV20-1

CDR3: CASSRGENYGYTF
length: 13
J: TRBJ1-2
V: TRBV25-1

CDR3: CAAKGQSAGTYEQYF
length: 15
J: TRBJ2-7
V: TRBV6-1

CDR3: CASSVEIGRDEQFF
length: 14
J: TRBJ2-1
V: TRBV6-4

CDR3: CASSKRTGGFLSGQYF
length: 16
J: TRBJ2-7
V: TRBV3-1

CDR3: CASSLAQGRGSYTF
length: 14
J: TRBJ1-2
V: TRBV11-2

CDR3: CATCENTGELFF
length: 12
J: TRBJ2-2
V: TRBV7-2

CDR3: CASGRQGASNTWELFF
length: 16
J: TRBJ2-2
V: TRBV7-9

CDR3: CAWSVQFGNTIYF
length: 13
J: TRBJ1-3
V: TRBV30

CDR3: CSARDNQGGSYEQYF
length: 15
J: TRBJ2-7
V: TRBV20-1

CDR3: CASRGAHGYTF
length: 11
J: TRBJ1-2
V: TRBV3-1

CDR3: CASSLRQNTNTGELFF
length: 16
J: TRBJ2-2
V: TRBV7-2

CDR3: CASSRGIGVDSGANVLTF
length: 18
J: TRBJ2-6
V: TRBV6-2/TRBV6-3

CDR3: CATGSLAGEEQYF
length: 13
J: TRBJ2-7
V: TRBV15

CDR3: CASSINGRGQSQHF
length: 14
J: TRBJ1-5
V: TRBV19

CDR3: CASRLGGPNTEAFF
length: 14
J: TRBJ1-1
V: TRBV7-9

CDR3: CASSLGGAGNTEAFF
length: 15
J: TRBJ1-1
V: TRBV7-3

CDR3: CASSPRYGGTDTQYF
length: 15
J: TRBJ2-3
V: TRBV5-1

CDR3: CASSLLAGVANEQFF
length: 15
J: TRBJ2-1
V: TRBV6-1

CDR3: CASSSRTGLGYNEQFF
length: 16
J: TRBJ2-1
V: TRBV7-3

CDR3: CASSLTGTGKETQYF
length: 15
J: TRBJ2-5
V: TRBV19

CDR3: CASSLVRTGGAYTEAFF
length: 17
J: TRBJ1-1
V: TRBV5-1

CDR3: CASSTGTNNYGYTF
length: 14
J: TRBJ1-2
V: TRBV5-1

CDR3: CASSPPGTGNTIYF
length: 14
J: TRBJ1-3
V: TRBV7-2